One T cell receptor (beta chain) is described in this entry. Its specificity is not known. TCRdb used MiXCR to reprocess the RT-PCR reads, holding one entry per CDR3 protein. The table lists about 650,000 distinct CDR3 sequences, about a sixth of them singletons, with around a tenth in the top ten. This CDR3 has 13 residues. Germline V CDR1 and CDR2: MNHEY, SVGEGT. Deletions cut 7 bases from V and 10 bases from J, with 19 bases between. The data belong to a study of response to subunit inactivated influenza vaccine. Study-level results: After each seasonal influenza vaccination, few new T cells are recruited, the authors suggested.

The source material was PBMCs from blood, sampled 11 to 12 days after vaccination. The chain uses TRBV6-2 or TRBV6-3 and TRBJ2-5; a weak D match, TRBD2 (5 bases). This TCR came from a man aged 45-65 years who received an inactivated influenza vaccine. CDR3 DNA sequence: TGTGCCAGCACGGTGGTCGGAGGTGTTGGCCAGTACTTC. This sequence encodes CASTVVGGVGQYF.